This T cell receptor (beta chain) stems from a study of T cell changes during pregnancy in multiple sclerosis. Generated by immunoSEQ multiplex PCR, the TCRdb table keeps only in-frame clones and is missing some. The sample has 40,000 to 45,000 clones, about 92% seen once. Per germline, CDR1 MNHNS and CDR2 SASEGT. CDR3 length equals 13 residues. V was cut by 7 bases and J by 6 bases, with 13 bases left in between. The rearrangement links TRBV6-1 to TRBJ2-1, with D tentatively TRBD2 (6 bases). This sample comprised CD4+ T cells from peripheral blood mononuclear cells, obtained in the third trimester of pregnancy. The receptor's source is a female donor with multiple sclerosis, enrolled in a pregnancy study. CDR3 residues: CASIGGRSNEQFF. CDR3 bases: TGTGCCAGCATTGGGGGGAGAAGCAATGAGCAGTTCTTC.